Listed below are T cell receptor beta chains from one sample, sequenced in a study of blood T cell repertoires in COVID-19. The repertoire was sequenced with immunoSEQ multiplex PCR; TCRdb's copy has only in-frame clones and lacks some. Of 77,000 or so clones detected, under 80% appear once; the ten largest clones hold 25% to 30%. Sequencing was done on a sample of peripheral blood. Receptors originate from a woman aged 80 or older with active or convalescent COVID-19. CDR3s include the opening cysteine and the closing phenylalanine or tryptophan. The D gene is left open where the match is weak. Rows give clone size only sometimes, using once, few, many, or a class for an expanded clone.

v_gene	j_gene	abundance	d_gene	CDR3aa	CDR3nt
TRBV4-3	TRBJ2-1	many	NA	CASSQDRWSEQFF	TGCGCCAGCAGCCAAGATCGGTGGAGTGAGCAGTTCTTC
TRBV12-3/TRBV12-4	TRBJ2-5	few	NA	CASSLGSMETQYF	TGTGCCAGCAGTTTAGGGTCTATGGAGACCCAGTACTTC
TRBV10-3	TRBJ2-1	NA	NA	CAISEGGYNEQFF	TGTGCCATCAGTGAAGGCGGGTACAATGAGCAGTTCTTC
TRBV10-3	TRBJ2-6	NA	TRBD1	CAISGWDRGSGANVLTF	TGTGCCATCAGTGGCTGGGACAGGGGGTCCGGGGCCAACGTCCTGACTTTC
TRBV15	TRBJ1-1	NA	NA	CATSRVGRVEAFF	TGTGCCACCAGCAGAGTAGGGCGGGTTGAAGCTTTCTTT
TRBV30	TRBJ2-1	NA	NA	CAWSVRGNEQFF	TGTGCCTGGAGTGTAAGAGGCAATGAGCAGTTCTTC
TRBV7-2	TRBJ2-7	NA	TRBD2	CASSLAGAGGLHEQYF	TGTGCCAGCAGCTTAGCAGGGGCGGGGGGGCTCCACGAGCAGTACTTC
TRBV3-1/TRBV3-2	TRBJ1-2	NA	TRBD1	CASSLAGGYGYTF	TGTGCCAGCAGCCTCGCAGGGGGCTATGGCTACACCTTC
TRBV5-6	TRBJ1-5	once	NA	CASSLTGLSNQPQHF	TGTGCCAGCAGCTTGACTGGACTGAGCAATCAGCCCCAGCATTTT
TRBV6-6	TRBJ2-7	NA	NA	CASSSGTTYEQYF	TGTGCCAGCAGTTCTGGGACAACTTACGAGCAGTACTTC
TRBV2	TRBJ2-1	NA	TRBD2	CASRLGLAVNNEQFF	TGTGCCAGCAGGCTCGGACTAGCGGTCAACAATGAGCAGTTCTTC
TRBV30	TRBJ2-7	few	NA	CAWSRGAGEQYF	TGTGCCTGGAGTCGGGGGGCGGGGGAGCAGTACTTC
TRBV4-1	TRBJ2-1	NA	TRBD1	CASSQAGTGDNEQFF	TGCGCCAGCAGCCAGGCCGGGACAGGGGACAATGAGCAGTTCTTC
TRBV7-2	TRBJ1-6	NA	TRBD1	CASSTWDRGYVSPLHF	TGTGCCAGCAGCACCTGGGACAGGGGTTATGTTTCACCCCTCCACTTT
TRBV5-1	TRBJ1-4	NA	NA	CASSLNGYNEKLFF	TGCGCCAGCAGCCTTAACGGGTATAATGAAAAACTGTTTTTT